Sequencing of this T cell receptor (beta chain) was carried out in a study of shared clonotypes between healthy human individuals. Clones were read by immunoSEQ multiplex PCR, and TCRdb kept only the in-frame ones, dropping some. This repertoire shows about 980,000 clones, 70% to 85% found once; its top ten account for over 1.3%. Note on this clone: Mismatch with germline at one junction end may stem from a read error.

In germline, CDR1 is SGHAT, CDR2 FQNNGV. This CDR3 spans 14 amino acids. The genes are TRBV11-2 and TRBJ2-7; 8 bases agree with TRBD1. This TCR was sampled from a man between 18 and 29 years old in good health. Sequenced material: memory CD4+ T cells sorted from blood. The subset was: CD45RA-negative fraction. The CDR3 region has the DNA TGTGCCAGCAGCGTAGACAGGGGTGGGTACGAGCAGTACTTC. Protein product: CASSVDRGGYEQYF. Looking up the rest from reference TRBV11-2 and TRBJ2-7 gives the full variable domain: EAGVAQSPRYKIIEKRQSVAFWCNPISGHATLYWYQQILGQGPKLLIQFQNNGVVDDSQLPKDRFSAERLKGVDSTLKIQPAKLEDSAVYLCASSVDRGGYEQYFGPGTRLTVT.